This TCR beta chain was identified during a study of blood T cell repertoires in COVID-19. For the study at large: Sample material is recorded as cDNA or gDNA derived from T cells, B-cell-depleted T cells, or PBMCs.

Germline values: CDR1 SEHNR, CDR2 FQNEAQ (reference sequence). Between the trimmed V and J ends, which lost 8 bases and 0 bases, there was a span of 11 bases. The CDR3 is 14 residues long. Authors' analysis steps: Scientists estimated how many nucleated cells there were by amplifying reference gene primers. Only in-frame clones appear in the TCRdb table, and some are missing; sequencing was by immunoSEQ multiplex PCR. D and trimming come from the DNA, and the V and J calls and clone size come from that table. The sample includes fewer than 70,000 clones, around 87% of them seen just once. The sequence came from a human donor in a cohort sampled during active COVID-19. Sequencing was done on a sample of peripheral blood. This rearrangement joins TRBV7-9 to TRBJ1-5; D unclear. CDR3 sequence reads: CASGPVDSNQPQHF. The CDR3 region has the DNA TGTGCCAGCGGGCCAGTTGATAGCAATCAGCCCCAGCATTTT.